The 11 T cell receptor beta chains below all came from one sample that was sequenced in a study of regulatory T cells in long-lasting Graves disease. Time point denoted: persistent/refractory GD, antithyroid drugs over 5 years with positive TRAb. After RNA was extracted from PBMCs, the TCR library was made from it. The TCR beta library used iRepertoire HTBI primers with Arm-PCR amplification of CDR3. Via MiXCR, TCRdb re-called the multiplex PCR reads, giving one row per CDR3 protein. Of hundreds of thousands of distinct CDR3 sequences listed, around 20% are singletons. The specimen comprised peripheral blood mononuclear cells (PBMCs), sampled when the disease was refractory, from a patient treated with antithyroid drugs. The receptors originated from a female donor with Graves disease.

This clonotype was observed a few times. The chain joins TRBV10-3 to TRBJ1-6; TRBD1 agrees at 9 bases. Germline loops: CDR1 ENHRY, CDR2 SYGVKD. V gave up 3 bases and J gave up 10 bases; unmatched junction bases: 7. The CDR3 sequence is 15 residues long. For the CDR3, the DNA is TGTGCCATCAGTGAAGGGACAGGGTATTCGTCACCCCTCCACTTT. Translating gives CAISEGTGYSSPLHF.

The CDR3: CASSFNSPWGSANTGELFF. CDR3 nucleotide sequence: TGTGCCAGCAGCTTCAACTCCCCTTGGGGAAGCGCGAACACCGGGGAGCTGTTTTTT. The rearrangement links TRBV12-3 or TRBV12-4 to TRBJ2-2; D not resolved. Trimming pared 6 bases from V and 0 bases from J, leaving 23 bases between. The CDR3 has 19 amino acids.

This clonotype was seen a handful of times. V and J are TRBV19 and TRBJ2-2; TRBD1 matches at 9 bases. Unmatched junction bases numbered 8, after V lost 6 bases and J lost 6 bases. CDR1 is LNHDA and CDR2 is SQIVND in the germline V gene (reference sequence). The CDR3 is 15 residues long. For the CDR3, the DNA is TGTGCCAGTAGGACAGGGGGTGATATCGCCGGGGAGCTGTTTTTT. Translating gives CASRTGGDIAGELFF.

This clonotype was recorded at least ten times. The rearrangement uses TRBV2 and TRBJ2-2, with D perhaps assigned TRBD1 or TRBD2 (5 bases each). Germline V gene lookup returns CDR1 SNHLY and CDR2 FYNNEI. The CDR3 extends over 13 amino acids. Trimming shortened V by 6 bases and J by 4 bases, and 9 bases separated the two germline ends. CDR3 coding DNA: TGTGCCAGCAGAAGGGACGTCACCGGGGAGCTGTTTTTT. Protein product: CASRRDVTGELFF.

This clonotype was picked up many times. The CDR3 loop reads CASSVSGTRYEQYF. In DNA, the CDR3 is TGTGCCAGCAGTGTAAGCGGGACCCGCTACGAGCAGTACTTC. This chain uses TRBV27 with TRBJ2-7, with TRBD2 matching 7 bases. V lost 5 bases to trimming and J lost 3 bases; unmatched junction nucleotides: 7. This CDR3 contains 14 residues. Germline assignment: CDR1 MNHEY and CDR2 SMNVEV (reference sequence).

This clonotype was counted many times. V is TRBV6-2 or TRBV6-3 and J is TRBJ1-1, with 9 bases aligning to TRBD1. Germline V CDR1 and CDR2: MNHEY, SVGEGT. The junction had 12 bases not matched to a gene; V was cut back by 4 bases and J by 0 bases. The CDR3 totals 18 residues. CDR3 nucleotide sequence: TGTGCCAGCAGTTCACACCGGGACAGGGCGTTCATGAACACTGAAGCTTTCTTT. This translates into CASSSHRDRAFMNTEAFF.

This clonotype was found a few times. The chain has TRBV6-2 or TRBV6-3 and TRBJ1-4; 9 bases fit TRBD1. The CDR3 is 14 residues long. Germline V lookup: CDR1 MNHEY, CDR2 SVGEGT. With 5 bases clipped from V and 8 bases from J, the junction kept 6 bases outside the gene matches. DNA for the CDR3: TGTGCCAGCAGTGGGACAGGACAGGGGGAAAAACTGTTTTTT. Its protein is CASSGTGQGEKLFF.

This clonotype came up many times. This chain links TRBV28 with TRBJ2-7; 11 bases align to TRBD2. The V gene's germline CDR1 is MDHEN and CDR2 SYDVKM. The length of the CDR3 is 13 residues. The junction had 3 bases not matched to a gene; V was cut back by 5 bases and J by 6 bases. Here the CDR3 reads CASSLGTSGEQYF. In DNA, the CDR3 is TGTGCCAGCAGTCTCGGGACTAGCGGCGAGCAGTACTTC.

Ten or more counts support this clonotype. The J gene is TRBJ2-7, the V gene TRBV11-2; TRBD2 matches at 14 bases. The CDR3 spans 16 residues. The J segment lost 5 bases and the V segment lost 3 bases, leaving 6 bases of the junction unmatched. Germline V gene lookup returns CDR1 SGHAT and CDR2 FQNNGV. CDR3 loop: CASSLGLAGVVHEQYF. CDR3 bases: TGTGCCAGCAGCTTGGGACTAGCGGGAGTCGTGCACGAGCAGTACTTC. The variable domain in full, completed from reference TRBV11-2 and TRBJ2-7, reads EAGVAQSPRYKIIEKRQSVAFWCNPISGHATLYWYQQILGQGPKLLIQFQNNGVVDDSQLPKDRFSAERLKGVDSTLKIQPAKLEDSAVYLCASSLGLAGVVHEQYFGPGTRLTVT.

The sample holds many counts of this clonotype. The rearrangement joins TRBV12-3 or TRBV12-4 to TRBJ2-2; 7 bases line up with TRBD1. V dropped 6 bases and J dropped 7; count of bases not matched to a gene: 17. There are 17 residues in the CDR3. CDR3 loop: CASSPPLGQDENGELFF. The CDR3 nucleotides read TGTGCCAGCAGCCCGCCACTAGGACAGGATGAAAACGGGGAGCTGTTTTTT.

The rearrangement links TRBV7-2 to TRBJ2-5, with 9 bases lining up with TRBD2. CDR1 SGHTA and CDR2 FQGNSA come from the germline V gene. The CDR3 runs to 17 residues. Trimming removed 5 bases from V and 5 bases from J; junction bases left unmatched: 15. The DNA of the CDR3 is TGTGCCAGCAGCATGTATAGCGGGAGAAGCCCCCAGGAGACCCAGTACTTC. The encoded protein is CASSMYSGRSPQETQYF.